These T cell receptor beta chains were read from a single sample in a study of blood T cell repertoires in COVID-19. This table comes from immunoSEQ multiplex PCR, and its TCRdb copy is limited to in-frame clones, with some not included. Seen here are 9,500 to 15,000 clones, approximately 85% observed once, and the top ten hold 3% to 4.5%. The sequenced sample was peripheral blood. These receptors were taken from a woman between 55 and 75 years old with acute or convalescent COVID-19. Each CDR3 is given with its conserved first and last residue. Each record gives: J gene, clone size, D gene, V gene, CDR3 protein, CDR3 DNA. The D gene is left open where the match is weak. Only some rows state a clone size, as once, few, many or a class for expanded clones.

TRBJ1-2 . . TRBV5-4 CASSLGGGAQGYTF TGTGCCAGCAGCTTAGGAGGGGGGGCGCAGGGCTACACCTTC
TRBJ1-5 few TRBD1 TRBV27 CASGQGGNQPQHF TGTGCCAGCGGGCAGGGGGGCAATCAGCCCCAGCATTTT
TRBJ2-7 . TRBD1 TRBV5-6 CASSSLVDRATTYEQYF TGTGCCAGCAGCTCCCTTGTTGACAGGGCAACCACCTACGAGCAGTACTTC
TRBJ1-5 . TRBD1 TRBV2 CASRSQGQGSQPQHF TGTGCCAGCAGGTCCCAGGGACAGGGTAGTCAGCCCCAGCATTTT
TRBJ2-7 once . TRBV30 CAWGTEAEQYF TGTGCCTGGGGGACCGAGGCGGAGCAGTACTTC
TRBJ2-1 . TRBD2 TRBV20-1 CSAIAGGLSFF TGCAGTGCAATAGCGGGGGGGCTTTCGTTCTTC
TRBJ1-2 . TRBD1 TRBV6-5 CASSYDRGHRGYGYTF TGTGCCAGCAGTTACGACAGGGGGCACCGGGGCTATGGCTACACCTTC
TRBJ2-5 . . TRBV11-3 CASSSNPGTQYF TGTGCCAGCAGCTCCAACCCCGGGACCCAGTACTTC
TRBJ2-3 . TRBD2 TRBV19 CASRGTSGNTDTQYF TGTGCCAGTAGAGGGACTAGCGGTAACACAGATACGCAGTATTTT
TRBJ2-3 few . TRBV10-1 CASSRSLTDTQYF TGCGCCAGCAGCCGTTCGTTGACAGATACGCAGTATTTT
TRBJ1-6 . . TRBV15 CATSRDPPGLSWNSPLHF TGTGCCACCAGCAGAGATCCCCCCGGACTAAGTTGGAATTCACCCCTCCACTTT
TRBJ2-3 . TRBD1 TRBV5-1 CASRPGGTVKDTQYF TGCGCCAGCAGGCCAGGGGGTACGGTAAAAGATACGCAGTATTTT
TRBJ1-5 few TRBD1 TRBV6-5 CATRQGLREPQHF TGTGCCACCCGACAGGGGTTAAGGGAGCCCCAGCATTTT
TRBJ2-7 . TRBD1 TRBV19 CASRVGTGSYEQYF TGTGCCAGTCGGGTCGGGACAGGGAGCTACGAGCAGTACTTC
TRBJ2-7 . . TRBV12-1 CASSPGTTCYEQYF TGTGCCAGCAGCCCCGGGACTACCTGCTACGAGCAGTACTTC
TRBJ1-4 once TRBD1 TRBV2 CASRMGRQGHGKLFF TGTGCCAGCAGAATGGGAAGACAGGGCCATGGGAAACTGTTTTTT